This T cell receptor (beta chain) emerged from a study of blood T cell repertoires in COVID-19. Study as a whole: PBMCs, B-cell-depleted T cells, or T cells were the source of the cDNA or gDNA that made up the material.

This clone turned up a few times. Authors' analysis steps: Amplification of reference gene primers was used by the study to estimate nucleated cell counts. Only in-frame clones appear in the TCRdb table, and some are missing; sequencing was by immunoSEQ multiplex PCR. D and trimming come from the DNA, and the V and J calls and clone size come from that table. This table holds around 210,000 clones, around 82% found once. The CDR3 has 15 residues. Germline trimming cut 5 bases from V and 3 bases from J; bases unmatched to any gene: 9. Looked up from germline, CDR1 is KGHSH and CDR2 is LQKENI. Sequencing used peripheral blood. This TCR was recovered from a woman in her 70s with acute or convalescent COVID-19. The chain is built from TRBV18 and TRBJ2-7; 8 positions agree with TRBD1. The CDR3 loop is CASSTDGTGDYEQYF. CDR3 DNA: TGTGCCAGCTCAACGGATGGGACAGGCGACTACGAGCAGTACTTC.